A selection of T cell receptor beta chains follows, all from one sample in a study of T cells after yellow fever vaccination. TCRdb re-analysed the 5' RACE reads in MiXCR, keeping a single row per CDR3 protein. The sample contains some 350,000 distinct CDR3 sequences, approximately 10% of which appear only once. Sequences were derived from PBMCs, sampled on the day of the first yellow fever vaccination. Receptor source: a man aged 18 to 35 who received the YFV17D yellow fever vaccine. Each CDR3 is given with its conserved first and last residue. Each record gives: J gene, D gene, V gene, clone size, CDR3 DNA, CDR3 protein. The D gene is left open where the match is weak. Only part of the rows carry a size: once, few, many, or a class if the clone is expanded.

j_gene: TRBJ1-2
d_gene: -
v_gene: TRBV25-1
abundance: -
CDR3nt: TGTGCCAGCAGTGAAGCAGCTAACTATGGCTACACCTTC
CDR3aa: CASSEAANYGYTF

j_gene: TRBJ1-1
d_gene: -
v_gene: TRBV12-3/TRBV12-4
abundance: -
CDR3nt: TGTGCCAGCACTCACTGGGTGGAGTCCACTGAAGCTTTCTTT
CDR3aa: CASTHWVESTEAFF

j_gene: TRBJ2-3
d_gene: -
v_gene: TRBV20-1
abundance: -
CDR3nt: TGCAGTGCCACCGGGGGCCGCACAGATACGCAGTATTTT
CDR3aa: CSATGGRTDTQYF

j_gene: TRBJ1-1
d_gene: -
v_gene: TRBV7-2
abundance: few
CDR3nt: TGTGCCAGCAGCTTAGAGGCGGAGGGGGACACTGAAGCTTTCTTT
CDR3aa: CASSLEAEGDTEAFF

j_gene: TRBJ1-6
d_gene: -
v_gene: TRBV7-9
abundance: once
CDR3nt: TGTGCCAGCAGCTTACCGGGATCCCAAAATTCACCCCTCAACTTT
CDR3aa: CASSLPGSQNSPLNF

j_gene: TRBJ1-4
d_gene: -
v_gene: TRBV6-2/TRBV6-3
abundance: few
CDR3nt: TGTGCCAGCAGCTTTGCCTTCCGCCGGGACACCACTAATGAAAAACTGTTTTTT
CDR3aa: CASSFAFRRDTTNEKLFF

j_gene: TRBJ1-2
d_gene: -
v_gene: TRBV18
abundance: -
CDR3nt: TGTGCCAGCTCACCACGGTCTGGGGTGGACTATGGCTACACCTTC
CDR3aa: CASSPRSGVDYGYTF

j_gene: TRBJ2-3
d_gene: -
v_gene: TRBV4-3
abundance: -
CDR3nt: TGCGCCAGCAGCCAAGGGCCCGGATGGGGCACAGATACGCAGTATTTT
CDR3aa: CASSQGPGWGTDTQYF

j_gene: TRBJ2-2
d_gene: -
v_gene: TRBV24-1
abundance: -
CDR3nt: TGTGCCACCGAAGGGGAGAACACCGGGGAGCTGTTTTTT
CDR3aa: CATEGENTGELFF

j_gene: TRBJ1-1
d_gene: -
v_gene: TRBV30
abundance: -
CDR3nt: TGCGCTCTGGGGCGTGGTTTTGGGACTGAAGCTTTCTTT
CDR3aa: CALGRGFGTEAFF

j_gene: TRBJ1-1
d_gene: TRBD1
v_gene: TRBV5-1
abundance: few
CDR3nt: TGCGCCAGCAGCTTGAACGACAGGGGCACTGAAGCTTTCTTT
CDR3aa: CASSLNDRGTEAFF

j_gene: TRBJ2-7
d_gene: TRBD2
v_gene: TRBV12-3/TRBV12-4
abundance: few
CDR3nt: TGTGCCAGCAGTTTCACAGCGGGGGGCGGGTACGAGCAGTACTTC
CDR3aa: CASSFTAGGGYEQYF

j_gene: TRBJ1-4
d_gene: -
v_gene: TRBV5-1
abundance: few
CDR3nt: TGCGCCAGCAGCGATCGAGGGAGGTCAGTGGAAAAACTGTTTTTT
CDR3aa: CASSDRGRSVEKLFF

j_gene: TRBJ2-1
d_gene: TRBD2
v_gene: TRBV6-4
abundance: few
CDR3nt: TGTGCCAGCAGTCTACTAGCCTGGGGGGGATTGAATGAGCAGTTCTTC
CDR3aa: CASSLLAWGGLNEQFF

j_gene: TRBJ2-3
d_gene: -
v_gene: TRBV3-1
abundance: few
CDR3nt: TGTGCCAGCAGCCAAGGACGCCGCACAGATACGCAGTATTTT
CDR3aa: CASSQGRRTDTQYF

j_gene: TRBJ2-1
d_gene: TRBD1
v_gene: TRBV10-3
abundance: few
CDR3nt: TGTGCCATCAGTGAGACTAACAGGGGGAGAAATGAGCAGTTCTTC
CDR3aa: CAISETNRGRNEQFF

j_gene: TRBJ2-1
d_gene: TRBD2
v_gene: TRBV7-3
abundance: -
CDR3nt: TGTGCCAGCGGACCCGGGACTAGGGTCAATGAGCAGTTCTTC
CDR3aa: CASGPGTRVNEQFF

j_gene: TRBJ2-1
d_gene: -
v_gene: TRBV25-1
abundance: few
CDR3nt: TGTGCCAGCAGTGAGCGGATTTACAATGAGCAGTTCTTC
CDR3aa: CASSERIYNEQFF

j_gene: TRBJ2-7
d_gene: TRBD1
v_gene: TRBV11-2
abundance: -
CDR3nt: TGTGCCAGCAGCTTAGCTCCGGGACAGGGTGGGTACGAGCAGTACTTC
CDR3aa: CASSLAPGQGGYEQYF

j_gene: TRBJ2-7
d_gene: TRBD1
v_gene: TRBV6-1
abundance: few
CDR3nt: TGTGCCAGCAGGAGGACAGGTACTTCCTACGAGCAGTACTTC
CDR3aa: CASRRTGTSYEQYF

j_gene: TRBJ2-1
d_gene: -
v_gene: TRBV12-3/TRBV12-4
abundance: -
CDR3nt: TGTGCCAGCAGTTCGCGTCCGTGGAATGAGCAGTTCTTC
CDR3aa: CASSSRPWNEQFF

j_gene: TRBJ2-1
d_gene: -
v_gene: TRBV5-6
abundance: -
CDR3nt: TGTGCCAGCAGCTTACAGGATTACAATGAGCAGTTCTTC
CDR3aa: CASSLQDYNEQFF

j_gene: TRBJ2-6
d_gene: TRBD1
v_gene: TRBV7-9
abundance: few
CDR3nt: TGTGCCAGCAGCCCCACGACGGGACAGGCCGCCTCTGGGGCCAACGTCCTGACTTTC
CDR3aa: CASSPTTGQAASGANVLTF